Listed below are T cell receptor beta chains from one sample, sequenced in a study of cytomegalovirus exposure and HLA in healthy donors. Profiled with immunoSEQ multiplex PCR; TCRdb holds only in-frame clones, not every one. The table records some 250,000 clones, roughly 88% of them present only once. Sequencing was performed on PBMCs. The receptor source for this set is a young woman in good health and CMV-seronegative. Both conserved end residues are part of each CDR3. D genes are given only for firm matches. Clone size, where shown, is once, few, many, or a class for clones that have expanded.

size | D | J | V | DNA | CDR3
. | TRBD1 | TRBJ1-2 | TRBV25-1 | TGTGCCAGCAGTGAAAGCCTCGTTCGGCAGGGGGGTGGCTACACCTTC | CASSESLVRQGGGYTF
. | TRBD2 | TRBJ2-1 | TRBV27 | TGTGCCAGCAGTTTATCCAGCGGGAGGTTCAATGAGCAGTTCTTC | CASSLSSGRFNEQFF
. | . | TRBJ2-1 | TRBV4-2 | TGTGCCAGCAGCCAAGATGGAAAGGGGGTGAATGAGCAGTTCTTC | CASSQDGKGVNEQFF
. | TRBD1 | TRBJ2-5 | TRBV7-7 | TGTGCCAGCAGCCCGGACAGGGGATACCAAGAGACCCAGTACTTC | CASSPDRGYQETQYF
. | . | TRBJ2-1 | TRBV28 | TGTGCCATAGCTAGCTCCTACAATGAGCAGTTCTTC | CAIASSYNEQFF
. | . | TRBJ2-5 | TRBV6-6 | TGTGCCAGCAGTTACTCGGGTATCCAGTACTTC | CASSYSGIQYF
. | TRBD2 | TRBJ2-7 | TRBV28 | TGTGCCAGCTGGCCGGGGGGCTCCTACGAGCAGTACTTC | CASWPGGSYEQYF
. | TRBD1 | TRBJ1-1 | TRBV6-1 | TGTGCCAGCAGCTACAGGGGTTTGAACACTGAAGCTTTCTTT | CASSYRGLNTEAFF
. | TRBD1 | TRBJ1-2 | TRBV28 | TGTGCCAGCAGTTTCGGACAGGCGGTATATGGCTACACCTTC | CASSFGQAVYGYTF
. | TRBD2 | TRBJ2-7 | TRBV5-6 | TGTGCCAGCAGCACTAGCGGGAGGACCTCCTACGAGCAGTACTTC | CASSTSGRTSYEQYF
. | . | TRBJ2-2 | TRBV6-1 | TGTGCCAGCAGTGTTCGAGTCACCGGGGAGCTGTTTTTT | CASSVRVTGELFF
. | . | TRBJ2-3 | TRBV2 | TGTGCCAGCAGTGATTTGGGGGCTGGGGCAGATACGCAGTATTTT | CASSDLGAGADTQYF
. | TRBD1 | TRBJ1-1 | TRBV29-1 | TGCAGCGTAACTGTGACAGGGAAGAACACTGAAGCTTTCTTT | CSVTVTGKNTEAFF
. | . | TRBJ2-3 | TRBV28 | TGTGCCAGCCGGGTTAGCACAGATACGCAGTATTTT | CASRVSTDTQYF
. | TRBD1 | TRBJ1-2 | TRBV7-2 | TGTGCCAGCAGCCCACCGGGACAGACCACTACTTATGGCTACACCTTC | CASSPPGQTTTYGYTF
. | . | TRBJ1-2 | TRBV7-9 | TGTGCCAGCAGCTTAAGGTCAGCGTACTATGGCTACACCTTC | CASSLRSAYYGYTF
. | . | TRBJ2-7 | TRBV2 | TGTGCCAGCAGTGACCTAACTAGTTTGGCCTACGAGCAGTACTTC | CASSDLTSLAYEQYF
. | . | TRBJ2-7 | TRBV30 | TGTGCCTGGAGTCCAAAGGCGGGGGACACGGGCTACGAGCAGTACTTC | CAWSPKAGDTGYEQYF
. | . | TRBJ1-3 | TRBV15 | TGTGCCACCAGCAGAGATCGAGGCAGCTCTGGAAACACCATATATTTT | CATSRDRGSSGNTIYF
. | . | TRBJ2-7 | TRBV28 | TGTGCCAGCAGTCGCCAGGGATACGAGCAGTACTTC | CASSRQGYEQYF
. | . | TRBJ2-7 | TRBV5-4 | TGTGCCAGCAAAGAGGAGACACAAAGTTTCTACGAGCAGTACTTC | CASKEETQSFYEQYF
. | . | TRBJ2-1 | TRBV27 | TGTGCCAGCAGTTTATTTCTGGGCTCGGGCAATGAGCAGTTCTTC | CASSLFLGSGNEQFF
. | . | TRBJ2-2 | TRBV28 | TGTGCCAGCACAGGAGTAGGAACCGGGGAGCTGTTTTTT | CASTGVGTGELFF
. | . | TRBJ2-3 | TRBV4-2 | TGTGCCAGCAGCCAAGATCGGGTAGATACGCAGTATTTT | CASSQDRVDTQYF
once | . | TRBJ1-5 | TRBV19 | TGTGCCAGTAGGTTTAAAAGCAATCAGCCCCAGCATTTT | CASRFKSNQPQHF
. | TRBD2 | TRBJ2-2 | TRBV27 | TGTGCCAGCAGTTTTGGACTAGCGGGAGCGACCGGGGAGCTGTTTTTT | CASSFGLAGATGELFF
. | TRBD2 | TRBJ2-7 | TRBV29-1 | TGCAGCGCCCTAATAGCGGGACGATACGAGCAGTACTTC | CSALIAGRYEQYF
. | TRBD1 | TRBJ1-1 | TRBV11-3 | TGTGCCAGCAGCTTAGGGGACAGGGGGCGAAAGAACACTGAAGCTTTCTTT | CASSLGDRGRKNTEAFF
. | TRBD1 | TRBJ2-3 | TRBV4-1 | TGCGCCAGCAGCCTGGGACAGGGTAGTCTTGTAACGGATACGCAGTATTTT | CASSLGQGSLVTDTQYF
. | . | TRBJ2-1 | TRBV7-2 | TGTGCCAGCAGCACGCGACAGGAGCAGTTCTTC | CASSTRQEQFF
few | . | TRBJ1-3 | TRBV5-8 | TGTGCCAGCAGCGGAACTTTTGGACCTGGAAACACCATATATTTT | CASSGTFGPGNTIYF
. | TRBD1 | TRBJ2-7 | TRBV5-1 | TGCGCCAGCAGCCAAACCGGGACAGGGCCTCCCTACGAGCAGTACTTC | CASSQTGTGPPYEQYF
. | TRBD1 | TRBJ2-7 | TRBV5-1 | TGCGCCAGCAGCATCACGACAGGGGCGAGCTCCTACGAGCAGTACTTC | CASSITTGASSYEQYF
. | . | TRBJ2-6 | TRBV28 | TGTGCCAGCAGTGATTCTGGGGCCAACGTCCTGACTTTC | CASSDSGANVLTF
. | . | TRBJ2-7 | TRBV28 | TGTGCCAGCGGCTCGGTCACAGGGTACACCTACGAGCAGTACTTC | CASGSVTGYTYEQYF
. | . | TRBJ2-7 | TRBV27 | TGTGCCAGCAGTTTGTCAGTTTCCTACGAGCAGTACTTC | CASSLSVSYEQYF
few | . | TRBJ1-1 | TRBV19 | TGTGCCAGTAGTATGGGGCTACGGGGGTATACTGAAGCTTTCTTT | CASSMGLRGYTEAFF
. | . | TRBJ2-3 | TRBV9 | TGTGCCAGCAGCCCCCTGGGCACAGATACGCAGTATTTT | CASSPLGTDTQYF
. | . | TRBJ2-3 | TRBV29-1 | TGCAGCGTTGTGGTCGGCAGCACAGATACGCAGTATTTT | CSVVVGSTDTQYF
. | TRBD2 | TRBJ2-5 | TRBV25-1 | TGTGCCAGCAGTGAATGGGGACTAGCGGCCCAAGAGACCCAGTACTTC | CASSEWGLAAQETQYF
. | . | TRBJ1-4 | TRBV19 | TGTGCCAGTAGTCCAGTGGGCACTAATGAAAAACTGTTTTTT | CASSPVGTNEKLFF
. | . | TRBJ2-4 | TRBV19 | TGTGCCAGCCTTAACAGGGGACTAGAGGCGTACTTC | CASLNRGLEAYF
. | TRBD2 | TRBJ2-7 | TRBV29-1 | TGCAGCGTAACGGGACTAGCCAGACCCGAGCAGTACTTC | CSVTGLARPEQYF
. | . | TRBJ2-1 | TRBV5-1 | TGCGCCAGCAGCCTAGCATGGGAAAACAATGAGCAGTTCTTC | CASSLAWENNEQFF
. | TRBD1 | TRBJ2-2 | TRBV27 | TGTGCCAGCAGTCAACAGGGGGCCGGGGAGCTGTTTTTT | CASSQQGAGELFF
. | . | TRBJ1-4 | TRBV11-2 | TGTGCCAGCAGCTTCCAGGGAGGGGGTGAAAAACTGTTTTTT | CASSFQGGGEKLFF
. | . | TRBJ2-1 | TRBV5-1 | TGCGCCAGCAGCTTGGGGCAGGGCTTCGATGAGCAGTTCTTC | CASSLGQGFDEQFF
once | TRBD1 | TRBJ1-2 | TRBV9 | TGTGCCAGCAGCGTCCAGGGGGCGCAGAACTATGGCTACACCTTC | CASSVQGAQNYGYTF
. | . | TRBJ2-1 | TRBV27 | TGTGCCAGCAGGGCGTTGGGTGAGCAGTTCTTC | CASRALGEQFF
once | TRBD2 | TRBJ2-1 | TRBV7-8 | TGTGCCAGCAGCCCAACCGGGACTAGCGGGAGGAACTACTACAATGAGCAGTTCTTC | CASSPTGTSGRNYYNEQFF
. | . | TRBJ2-7 | TRBV4-2 | TGTGCCAGCAGCCAAGATCCAGGGACGGCCTACGAGCAGTACTTC | CASSQDPGTAYEQYF
. | . | TRBJ2-7 | TRBV15 | TGTGCCACCAGCAGAGGAGTCACGGGTCGGTACGAGCAGTACTTC | CATSRGVTGRYEQYF
. | TRBD1 | TRBJ2-7 | TRBV9 | TGTGCCAGCAGCGACCGGGACAGCAACTACGAGCAGTACTTC | CASSDRDSNYEQYF
. | . | TRBJ2-1 | TRBV2 | TGTGCCAGCAGTGAAGATAGACTGAGGGTCCTTGAGCAGTTCTTC | CASSEDRLRVLEQFF
. | TRBD1 | TRBJ1-1 | TRBV4-1 | TGCGCCAGCAGCCAGGGGGGGGGACAGGGCTATGAAGCTTTCTTT | CASSQGGGQGYEAFF